This T cell receptor beta chain was sequenced during a study of T cell responses to AZD1222 COVID-19 vaccine. General study points: Spike-specific TCR breadth rose after two AZD1222 doses, and depth rose as well. Among vaccine-associated CD4 TCRs, coverage spanned spike, with dominance at 160-218 and 743-854.

Trimming cost V 5 bases and J 4 bases, with 9 bases left between them. CDR1 and CDR2 from the germline V gene are SGHDT and YYEEEE. The CDR3 is 13 residues long. Using immunoSEQ multiplex PCR, the repertoire was profiled, and TCRdb retains in-frame clones only, with some absent. Of 7,500 to 9,500 clones detected, approximately 88% appear once; the ten largest clones hold less than 9%. A word on this clone: The antigen is unknown.

The sample here was peripheral blood, taken 28 days after the second AZD1222 dose. This rearrangement joins TRBV5-6 to TRBJ1-4; D remains unclear. The source is an adult who received the AZD1222 COVID-19 vaccine. CDR3 protein: CASSFVRNEKLFF. The CDR3 nucleotides read TGTGCCAGCAGTTTCGTTCGTAATGAAAAACTGTTTTTT. Together with reference TRBV5-6 and TRBJ1-4, the CDR3 gives the full variable domain: DAGVTQSPTHLIKTRGQQVTLRCSPKSGHDTVSWYQQALGQGPQFIFQYYEEEERQRGNFPDRFSGHQFPNYSSELNVNALLLGDSALYLCASSFVRNEKLFFGSGTQLSVL.